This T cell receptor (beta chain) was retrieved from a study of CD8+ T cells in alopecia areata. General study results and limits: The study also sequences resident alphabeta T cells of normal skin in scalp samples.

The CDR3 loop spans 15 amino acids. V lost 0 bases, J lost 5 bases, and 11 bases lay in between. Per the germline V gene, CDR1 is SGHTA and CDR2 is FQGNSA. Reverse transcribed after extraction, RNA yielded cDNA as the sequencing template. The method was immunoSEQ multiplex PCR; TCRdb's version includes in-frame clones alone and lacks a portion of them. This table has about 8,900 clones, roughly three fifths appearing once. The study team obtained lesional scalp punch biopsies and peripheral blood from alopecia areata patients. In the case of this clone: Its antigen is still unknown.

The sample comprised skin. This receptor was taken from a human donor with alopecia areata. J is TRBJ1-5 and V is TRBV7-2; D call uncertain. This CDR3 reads CASSLAAYGDQPQHF. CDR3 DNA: TGTGCCAGCAGCTTAGCGGCGTACGGGGATCAGCCCCAGCATTTT.